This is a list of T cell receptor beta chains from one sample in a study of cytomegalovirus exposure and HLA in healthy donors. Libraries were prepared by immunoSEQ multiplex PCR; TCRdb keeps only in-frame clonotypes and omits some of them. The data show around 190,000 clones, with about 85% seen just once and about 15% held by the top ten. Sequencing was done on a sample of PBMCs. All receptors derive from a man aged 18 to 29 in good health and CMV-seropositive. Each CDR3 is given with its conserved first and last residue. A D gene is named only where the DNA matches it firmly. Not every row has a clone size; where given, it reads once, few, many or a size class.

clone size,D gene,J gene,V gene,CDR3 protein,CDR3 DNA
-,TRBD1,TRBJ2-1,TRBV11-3,CASTLRGHNYNEQFF,TGTGCCAGCACCCTTAGGGGGCATAACTACAATGAGCAGTTCTTC
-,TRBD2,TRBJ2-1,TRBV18,CASSPPGLAGVGYEQFF,TGTGCCAGCTCGCCCCCGGGACTAGCGGGAGTGGGATATGAGCAGTTCTTC
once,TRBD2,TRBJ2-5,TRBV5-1,CASSPGLAGSQETQYF,TGCGCCAGCAGCCCGGGACTAGCGGGATCCCAAGAGACCCAGTACTTC
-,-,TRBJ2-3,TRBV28,CASSLGSPLDTQYF,TGTGCCAGCAGTTTAGGTAGCCCTCTTGATACGCAGTATTTT
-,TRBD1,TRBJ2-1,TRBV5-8,CASRLGQGAGGNEQFF,TGTGCCAGCAGGCTTGGACAGGGGGCGGGGGGCAATGAGCAGTTCTTC
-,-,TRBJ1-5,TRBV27,CASSPNLNGNQPQHF,TGTGCCAGCAGTCCTAACCTGAATGGCAATCAGCCCCAGCATTTT
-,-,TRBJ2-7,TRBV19,CASSMRDYEQYF,TGTGCCAGTAGTATGCGGGACTACGAGCAGTACTTC
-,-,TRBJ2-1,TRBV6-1,CASSETGSDEQFF,TGTGCCAGCAGTGAAACGGGATCCGATGAGCAGTTCTTC
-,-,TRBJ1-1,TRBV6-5,CASSTRVSTEAFF,TGTGCCAGCAGTACCAGGGTGTCCACTGAAGCTTTCTTT
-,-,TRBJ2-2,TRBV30,CAWKQGVAGELFF,TGTGCCTGGAAGCAGGGCGTCGCCGGGGAGCTGTTTTTT
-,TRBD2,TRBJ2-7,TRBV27,CASRGGGEYEQYF,TGTGCCAGCCGCGGCGGGGGGGAATACGAGCAGTACTTC
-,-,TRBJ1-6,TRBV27,CASSLVASSYNSPLHF,TGTGCCAGCAGTTTAGTTGCGAGCTCCTATAATTCACCCCTCCACTTT
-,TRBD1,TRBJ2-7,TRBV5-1,CASSAGQGVDEQYF,TGCGCCAGCAGCGCGGGACAGGGGGTCGACGAGCAGTACTTC
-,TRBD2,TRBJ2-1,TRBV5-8,CASRSGGDNEQFF,TGTGCCAGCAGGAGCGGGGGGGACAATGAGCAGTTCTTC
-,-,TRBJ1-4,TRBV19,CASSELREKLFF,TGTGCCAGTAGCGAACTTCGGGAAAAACTGTTTTTT
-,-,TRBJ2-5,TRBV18,CASSPPARGRVIQETQYF,TGTGCCAGCTCACCACCCGCCCGAGGTCGGGTAATTCAAGAGACCCAGTACTTC
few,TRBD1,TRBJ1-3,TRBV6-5,CASSTGQAFGNTIYF,TGTGCCAGCAGTACGGGACAGGCCTTTGGAAACACCATATATTTT
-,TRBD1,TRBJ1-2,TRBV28,CASSLVQGSGGYTF,TGTGCCAGCAGTTTAGTACAGGGGAGTGGTGGCTACACCTTC
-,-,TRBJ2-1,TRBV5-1,CASSLGLDSSYNEQFF,TGCGCCAGCAGCTTGGGACTCGATAGCTCCTACAATGAGCAGTTCTTC
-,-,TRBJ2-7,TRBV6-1,CASRAGHEQYF,TGTGCCAGCAGGGCAGGGCACGAGCAGTACTTC
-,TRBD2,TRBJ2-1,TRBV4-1,CASSQSGGSLNEQFF,TGCGCCAGCAGCCAGAGCGGGGGTTCCCTCAATGAGCAGTTCTTC
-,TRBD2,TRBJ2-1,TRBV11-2,CASSLSSGRNEQFF,TGTGCCAGCAGCTTAAGTAGCGGGCGCAATGAGCAGTTCTTC
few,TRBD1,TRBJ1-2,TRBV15,CATSSSGTGGEGGF,TGTGCCACCAGCAGTTCCGGGACAGGGGGCGAAGGGGGCTTC
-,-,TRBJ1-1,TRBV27,CASSASRDSQGREAFF,TGTGCCAGCAGTGCCTCACGGGACTCCCAAGGGCGGGAAGCTTTCTTT
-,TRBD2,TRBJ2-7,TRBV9,CASSASGLADEQYF,TGTGCCAGCAGCGCCTCGGGACTAGCGGACGAGCAGTACTTC
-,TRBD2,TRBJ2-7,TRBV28,CASSPRGGAYEQYF,TGTGCCAGCAGTCCCCGCGGGGGAGCCTACGAGCAGTACTTC
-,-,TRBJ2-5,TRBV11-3,CASSQQGGAFQETQYF,TGTGCCAGCAGCCAACAGGGTGGCGCCTTCCAAGAGACCCAGTACTTC
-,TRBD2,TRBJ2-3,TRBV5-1,CASSLLGLAGTTDTQYF,TGCGCCAGCAGCTTGTTAGGGCTAGCGGGAACCACAGATACGCAGTATTTT
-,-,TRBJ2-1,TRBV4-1,CASSQEHAGFDEQFF,TGCGCCAGCAGCCAAGAGCACGCAGGGTTCGATGAGCAGTTCTTC
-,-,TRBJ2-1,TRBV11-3,CASSSSGDNEQFF,TGTGCCAGCAGCTCTTCAGGGGACAATGAGCAGTTCTTC
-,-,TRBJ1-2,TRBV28,CASGQPLGDYGYTF,TGTGCCAGCGGACAGCCATTAGGGGACTATGGCTACACCTTC
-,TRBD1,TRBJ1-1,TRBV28,CASSFSRGRENTEAFF,TGTGCCAGCAGTTTCTCCAGGGGGCGGGAGAACACTGAAGCTTTCTTT
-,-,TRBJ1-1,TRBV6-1,CASSEGNMNTEAFF,TGTGCCAGCAGTGAAGGAAACATGAACACTGAAGCTTTCTTT
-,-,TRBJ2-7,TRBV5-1,CASSLGTEYSYEQYF,TGCGCCAGCAGCTTGGGGACAGAATACTCCTACGAGCAGTACTTC
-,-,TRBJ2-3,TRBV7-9,CASSLVTATDTQYF,TGTGCCAGCAGCTTAGTTACAGCCACAGATACGCAGTATTTT
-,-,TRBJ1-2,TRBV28,CASSLTQGTNYGYTF,TGTGCCAGCAGTTTAACGCAGGGGACTAACTATGGCTACACCTTC
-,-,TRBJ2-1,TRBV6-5,CASSYPPGLEQFF,TGTGCCAGCAGTTACCCCCCGGGGTTGGAACAGTTCTTC
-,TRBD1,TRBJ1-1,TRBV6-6,CASTGTGTSNTEAFF,TGTGCCAGCACCGGGACAGGGACCTCGAACACTGAAGCTTTCTTT
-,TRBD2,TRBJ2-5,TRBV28,CASRGLAGGQETQYF,TGTGCCAGCAGGGGACTAGCGGGGGGCCAAGAGACCCAGTACTTC
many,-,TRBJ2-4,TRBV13,CASSFRSGKNIQYF,TGTGCCAGCAGCTTCCGTAGCGGCAAAAACATTCAGTACTTC
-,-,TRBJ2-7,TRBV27,CASSLSAAHYEQYF,TGTGCCAGCAGTTTATCGGCAGCGCACTACGAGCAGTACTTC
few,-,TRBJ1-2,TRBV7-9,CASIPPNRDQVANYGYTF,TGTGCCAGCATTCCCCCCAACAGGGACCAAGTAGCTAACTATGGCTACACCTTC
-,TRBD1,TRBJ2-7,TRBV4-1,CASSLPGQGALEQYF,TGCGCCAGCAGCCTTCCGGGACAGGGCGCTTTAGAGCAGTACTTC